This T cell receptor beta chain emerged from a study of T cell changes during pregnancy in multiple sclerosis. Sequencing used immunoSEQ multiplex PCR; TCRdb keeps in-frame clones, though not all of them. The sample consists of 75,000 to 85,000 clones, 93% of them appearing once. Per the germline V gene, CDR1 is MNHNS and CDR2 is SASEGT. Between the trimmed V and J ends, which lost 7 bases and 9 bases, there was a span of 18 bases. The CDR3 contains 13 residues. The gene calls are TRBV6-1 and TRBJ2-5, with TRBD2 as a possible D gene (7 bases). The material was peripheral blood, obtained in the second trimester of pregnancy. The TCR was taken from a female donor with multiple sclerosis, enrolled in a pregnancy study. CDR3 nucleotide sequence: TGTGCCAGCAAAGAGGGGGGCCGGGAGGCCCAGTACTTC. It specifies CASKEGGREAQYF.